Presented here are 12 T cell receptor beta chains from one specimen sequenced in a study of graft-versus-host responses after intestinal transplantation. For these TCRs, the target antigens are not known. Clones were read by immunoSEQ multiplex PCR, and TCRdb kept only the in-frame ones, dropping some. The sample lists tens of thousands of clones, just under 95% seen once, with around 0.33% in the top ten. The sequenced sample was unstimulated CD4+ T cells sorted from spleen or lymph node cells, obtained before intestinal transplant. These receptors all stem from a human donor who received an intestinal transplant.

V and J are TRBV11-1 and TRBJ1-1, with D possibly matching TRBD1 (6 bases). The V gene lost 5 bases and the J gene lost 4 bases, with 20 bases spanning the gap. The CDR3 sequence is 16 residues long. The germline gives CDR1 SGHAT, CDR2 FQDESV (reference sequence). CDR3 region: CASSPLTGKRLTEAFF. Here the CDR3 DNA reads TGTGCCAGCAGCCCCCTGACAGGAAAAAGACTCACTGAAGCTTTCTTT.

This clone showed up just once. The rearrangement joins TRBV6-1 to TRBJ1-2, with TRBD1 identical over 11 bases. From germline, CDR1 is MNHNS and CDR2 SASEGT. Losses at the gene ends were 2 bases for V and 7 bases for J; bases not matched to a gene: 3. This CDR3 contains 14 residues. The chain's CDR3 is CASSERTGGSGYTF. The CDR3 DNA reads TGTGCCAGCAGTGAAAGGACAGGGGGCTCTGGCTACACCTTC.

V and J are TRBV11-2 and TRBJ2-3; D perhaps matches TRBD1 (6 bases). Looked up from germline, CDR1 is SGHAT and CDR2 is FQNNGV. V shed 1 base and J shed 2 bases, with 13 bases lying between them. This CDR3 is built from 16 residues. CDR3 nucleotides: TGTGCCAGCAGCTTAGTGTGGGGACAAGTCACAGATACGCAGTATTTT. This gives the protein CASSLVWGQVTDTQYF. Combining the CDR3 with reference TRBV11-2 and TRBJ2-3 gives the whole variable domain EAGVAQSPRYKIIEKRQSVAFWCNPISGHATLYWYQQILGQGPKLLIQFQNNGVVDDSQLPKDRFSAERLKGVDSTLKIQPAKLEDSAVYLCASSLVWGQVTDTQYFGPGTRLTVL.

This chain joins TRBV7-9 and TRBJ1-1; no reliable D call. Trimming took off 3 bases at V and 6 bases at J, with 5 bases between the two ends. Germline V gene sequence: CDR1 SEHNR, CDR2 FQNEAQ (reference sequence). The CDR3 is 11 residues long. Here the CDR3 reads CASSLTSEAFF. CDR3 DNA: TGTGCCAGCAGCTTGACCTCTGAAGCTTTCTTT.

The V gene is TRBV5-4, the J gene TRBJ1-2; D may be TRBD1 (5 bases). Germline CDR1 SGHNT, CDR2 YYREEE (reference sequence). CDR3 length: 13 residues. Trimming left V 4 bases short and J 3 bases short, with 10 bases between. The CDR3 nucleotides read TGTGCCAGCAGCCTAGACAGCGACTATGGCTACACCTTC. Translated: CASSLDSDYGYTF.

The rearrangement links TRBV18 to TRBJ2-1, with D unclear. Germline V CDR1 and CDR2: KGHSH, LQKENI. The CDR3 covers 14 residues. The germline V and J ends were trimmed by 1 base and 4 bases, with 8 bases remaining between them. CDR3 protein: CASSPLKEYNEQFF. CDR3 coding DNA: TGTGCCAGCTCACCACTGAAGGAGTACAATGAGCAGTTCTTC.

J is TRBJ2-7 and V is TRBV11-3, with TRBD2 matching 10 bases. V trimming: 5 bases; J trimming: 6 bases; junction bases outside the gene matches: 10. This CDR3 has 15 amino acids. CDR1 and CDR2 (germline): SGHNT, YENEEA. The CDR3 loop is CASSQRLAGVSEQYF. In nucleotides, the CDR3 is TGTGCCAGCAGCCAGAGACTAGCGGGCGTCTCCGAGCAGTACTTC.

The chain has TRBV7-9 and TRBJ1-1, with D maybe TRBD1 (6 bases). V lost 1 base and J 5 bases, leaving 11 bases between the germline ends. The CDR3 sequence is 14 residues long. Germline CDR1 is SEHNR and CDR2 is FQNEAQ (reference sequence). The CDR3 bases are TGTGCCAGCAGCTTAGATGGCAGGGGAACTGAAGCTTTCTTT. Protein sequence: CASSLDGRGTEAFF.

The chain couples TRBV10-2 to TRBJ1-2, with D perhaps matching TRBD1 (6 bases). Germline CDR1 WSHSY, CDR2 SAAADI. CDR3 length: 15 residues. Trimming left V 7 bases short and J 6 bases short, with 21 bases between. DNA for the CDR3: TGCGCCAGCACCTCTAGTAGTGGCAGGGGAGATGGCTACACCTTC. Protein product: CASTSSSGRGDGYTF.

In this sample, this clone turned up once. The genes are TRBV1 and TRBJ2-6. TRBV1 is flagged as a pseudogene. The CDR3 loop spans 16 amino acids. The CDR3 bases are TGCACCAGCAGCCATCCAAGGCCTCTATGGGCCAACGTCCTGACTTTC. It encodes CTSSHPRPLWANVLTF.

The chain joins TRBV6-5 to TRBJ2-1, with D possibly matching TRBD1 (6 bases). Germline V CDR1 and CDR2: MNHEY, SVGAGI. V was clipped by 4 bases and J by 10 bases, with 17 bases between them. The CDR3 is made up of 14 amino acids. CDR3 sequence (DNA): TGTGCCAGCAGTTCCGGGACAACACCCTCGGAGCAGTTCTTC. Its translation: CASSSGTTPSEQFF.

The rearrangement uses TRBV7-6 and TRBJ2-2; D gene uncertain. Trimming took 1 base from V and 0 from J, leaving 9 bases between them. This CDR3 is 16 amino acids long. Germline loops: CDR1 SGHVS, CDR2 FNYEAQ. DNA of the CDR3: TGTGCCAGCAGCTTAGTGGTCACCGCGAACACCGGGGAGCTGTTTTTT. This encodes CASSLVVTANTGELFF.